The rows below give T cell receptor beta chains drawn from one sample of a study of blood T cell repertoires in COVID-19. Assay: immunoSEQ multiplex PCR; the TCRdb copy retains only in-frame clones and omits some. The table shows 300,000 to 400,000 clones, with 88% occurring only once. The sequenced material came from PBMCs or T cells enriched from blood (not recorded which). Receptors were obtained from a woman in her thirties with acute COVID-19. Both conserved end residues are part of each CDR3. The D gene is left open where the match is weak. The listing skips clone size in some rows; elsewhere it reads once, few, many or a size class.

>.|TRBJ2-7|TRBV28|TRBD2
CASLAGVNYEQYF
TGTGCCAGTCTAGCGGGGGTGAACTACGAGCAGTACTTC
>.|TRBJ2-7|TRBV5-6|.
CASSLTGDSYEQYF
TGTGCCAGCAGCTTGACAGGAGACTCCTACGAGCAGTACTTC
>.|TRBJ2-7|TRBV18|.
CASSPDSGTPSSYEQYF
TGTGCCAGCTCACCAGATTCCGGGACTCCCAGCTCCTACGAGCAGTACTTC
>.|TRBJ1-1|TRBV29-1|.
CSVDRGTNTEAFF
TGCAGCGTTGATCGGGGAACGAACACTGAAGCTTTCTTT
>.|TRBJ2-3|TRBV19|TRBD2
CASSPRGAGVTDTQYF
TGTGCCAGTAGTCCGCGAGGAGCGGGGGTCACAGATACGCAGTATTTT
>.|TRBJ2-3|TRBV7-2|.
CASSGGTTLGWDTQYF
TGTGCCAGCAGCGGAGGGACCACCCTGGGTTGGGATACGCAGTATTTT
>.|TRBJ2-1|TRBV5-1|.
CASSLGQGWNEQFF
TGCGCCAGCAGCTTGGGGCAGGGTTGGAATGAGCAGTTCTTC
>.|TRBJ2-2|TRBV19|.
CASSIAGGTGELFF
TGTGCCAGTAGTATAGCGGGCGGGACCGGGGAGCTGTTTTTT
>few|TRBJ1-6|TRBV3-1/TRBV3-2|TRBD1
CASSQERYRGDSPLHF
TGTGCCAGCAGCCAAGAGAGGTACAGGGGAGATTCACCCCTCCACTTT
>.|TRBJ1-2|TRBV5-1|TRBD1
CASSYRQGGLYGYTF
TGCGCCAGCAGCTACCGACAGGGGGGGCTCTATGGCTACACCTTC
>.|TRBJ1-1|TRBV5-5|.
CASSPGAGNTEAFF
TGTGCCAGCAGCCCAGGGGCCGGGAACACTGAAGCTTTCTTT
>.|TRBJ2-5|TRBV5-1|TRBD1
CASSIGTGQETQYF
TGCGCCAGCAGCATCGGGACAGGTCAAGAGACCCAGTACTTC
>.|TRBJ2-2|TRBV24-1|.
CATSDSRYSGDTGELFF
TGTGCCACCAGTGACTCCCGTTACTCAGGCGACACCGGGGAGCTGTTTTTT
>.|TRBJ1-3|TRBV2|TRBD1
CASGNQGDPGNTIYF
TGTGCCAGCGGAAACCAGGGGGACCCTGGAAACACCATATATTTT
>.|TRBJ1-1|TRBV27|.
CASSRAGSRNTEAFF
TGTGCCAGCAGTAGAGCTGGGTCTAGGAACACTGAAGCTTTCTTT
>.|TRBJ1-2|TRBV15|.
CATSGNTGFDGYTF
TGTGCCACCAGCGGTAACACAGGGTTTGATGGCTACACCTTC
>.|TRBJ1-6|TRBV28|.
CASSFGSLYDNSPLHF
TGTGCCAGCAGTTTTGGGAGTCTATATGATAATTCACCCCTCCACTTT
>once|TRBJ2-3|TRBV5-1|TRBD1
CASSPGTANTQYF
TGCGCCAGCAGTCCTGGGACAGCGAATACGCAGTATTTT